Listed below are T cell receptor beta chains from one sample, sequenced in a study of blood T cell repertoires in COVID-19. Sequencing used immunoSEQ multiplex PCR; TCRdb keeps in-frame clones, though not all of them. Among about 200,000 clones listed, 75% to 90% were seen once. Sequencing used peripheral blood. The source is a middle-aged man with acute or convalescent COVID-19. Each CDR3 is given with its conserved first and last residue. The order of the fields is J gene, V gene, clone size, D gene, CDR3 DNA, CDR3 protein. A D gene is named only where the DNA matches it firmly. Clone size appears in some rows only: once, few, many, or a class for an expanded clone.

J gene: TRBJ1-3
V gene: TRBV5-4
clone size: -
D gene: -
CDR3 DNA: TGTGCCAGCAGCCCGGCAGGTGCCGCTGGAAACACCATATATTTT
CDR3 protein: CASSPAGAAGNTIYF

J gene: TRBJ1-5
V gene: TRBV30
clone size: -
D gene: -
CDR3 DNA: TGTGCCTGGAGTGGAGGGTTATATCAGCCCCAGCATTTT
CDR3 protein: CAWSGGLYQPQHF

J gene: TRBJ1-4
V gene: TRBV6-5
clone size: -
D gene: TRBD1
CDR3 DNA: TGTGCCAGCAGGGGACAGGGACGGGGAGAAAAACTGTTTTTT
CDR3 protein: CASRGQGRGEKLFF

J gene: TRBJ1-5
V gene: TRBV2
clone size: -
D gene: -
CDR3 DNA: TGTGCCAGCAGTGCCACAGATAGCAATCAGCCCCAGCATTTT
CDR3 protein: CASSATDSNQPQHF

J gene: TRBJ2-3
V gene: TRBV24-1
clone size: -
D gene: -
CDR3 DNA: TGTGCCACCAGTGATACCGGGACATACGCAGATACGCAGTATTTT
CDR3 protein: CATSDTGTYADTQYF

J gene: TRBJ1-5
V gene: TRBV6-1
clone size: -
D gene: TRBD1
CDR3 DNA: TGTGCCAGCAGTGGGAAGACAGGGGGCCTCAATCAGCCCCAGCATTTT
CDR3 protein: CASSGKTGGLNQPQHF

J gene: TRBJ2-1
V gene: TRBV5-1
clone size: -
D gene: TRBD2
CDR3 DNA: TGCGCTACAAAACCCGGGGCGGGAGGACCAACAAATGAGCAGTTCTTC
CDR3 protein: CATKPGAGGPTNEQFF

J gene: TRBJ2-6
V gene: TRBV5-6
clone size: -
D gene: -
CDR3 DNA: TGTGCCAGCAGCTCGGGTCCCACTGGGGCCAACGTCCTGACTTTC
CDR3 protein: CASSSGPTGANVLTF

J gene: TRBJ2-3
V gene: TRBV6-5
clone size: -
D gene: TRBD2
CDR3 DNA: TGTGCCAGCAGCTTAGCGGGGGTGGGAGATACGCAGTATTTT
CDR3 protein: CASSLAGVGDTQYF

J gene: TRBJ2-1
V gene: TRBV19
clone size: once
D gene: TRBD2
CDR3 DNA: TGTGCCAGTACCTATAAAGCCCAACTAGCGGGGGCGAGCAATGAGCAGTTCTTC
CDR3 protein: CASTYKAQLAGASNEQFF

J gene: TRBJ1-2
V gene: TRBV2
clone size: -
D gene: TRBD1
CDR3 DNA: TGTGCCAGCAGTCGACAGGGTGAGGAGGGCTACACCTTC
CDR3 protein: CASSRQGEEGYTF

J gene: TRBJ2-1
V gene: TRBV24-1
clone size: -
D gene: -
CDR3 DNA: TGTGCCACCAGCAGGGACTCCCCTAGCCCCAATGAGCAGTTCTTC
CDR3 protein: CATSRDSPSPNEQFF

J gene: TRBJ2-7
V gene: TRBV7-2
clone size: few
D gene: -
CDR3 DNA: TGTGCCAGCAGCCCTTCTTCGACACAGACCTACGAGCAGTACTTC
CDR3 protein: CASSPSSTQTYEQYF

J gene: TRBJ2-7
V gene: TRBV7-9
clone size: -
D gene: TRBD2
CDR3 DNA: TGTGCCAGCACCCCATTGGGACTAGCGGACCAGGAGTACTTC
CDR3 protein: CASTPLGLADQEYF

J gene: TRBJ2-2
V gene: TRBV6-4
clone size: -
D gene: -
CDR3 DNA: TGTGCCAGCAAACGTGGGGCCGACACCGGGGAGCTGTTTTTT
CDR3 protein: CASKRGADTGELFF

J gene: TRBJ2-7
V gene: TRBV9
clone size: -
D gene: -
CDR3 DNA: TGTGCCAGCAGCGCCGGGTCAGCAGCCACCGAGCAGTACTTC
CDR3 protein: CASSAGSAATEQYF

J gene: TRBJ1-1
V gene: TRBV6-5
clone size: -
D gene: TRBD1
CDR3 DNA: TGTGCCAGCCCGAAGGGGACAGGACGTGAAGCTTTCTTT
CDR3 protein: CASPKGTGREAFF

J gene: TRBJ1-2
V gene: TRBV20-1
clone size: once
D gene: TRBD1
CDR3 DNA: TGCAGTGCTAGTGGGACAGGGAACTACTATGGCTACACCTTC
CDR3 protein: CSASGTGNYYGYTF

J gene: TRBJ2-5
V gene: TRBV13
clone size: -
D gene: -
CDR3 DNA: TGTGCCAGCAGCTTAGCGGGGGGCACGGGGGAGACCCAGTACTTC
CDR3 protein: CASSLAGGTGETQYF

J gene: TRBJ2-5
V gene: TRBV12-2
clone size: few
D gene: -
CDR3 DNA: TGTGCAAGTCGCCCTACAGGGGGCTTCGAAGAGACCCAGTACTTC
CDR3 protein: CASRPTGGFEETQYF

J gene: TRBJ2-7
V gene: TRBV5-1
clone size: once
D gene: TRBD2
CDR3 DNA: TGCGCCAGCAGCTTGGGGGCCGTAGCGGGAATCTACGAGCAGTACTTC
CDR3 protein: CASSLGAVAGIYEQYF